This T cell receptor (beta chain) was recorded in a study of OX40 agonist ivuxolimab in advanced cancers. Study overall: Dose-escalation patients suffered from hepatocellular carcinoma, melanoma, renal cell or head and neck cancer. Findings and limits, study-wide: On average, CD8+ T cells showed a greater number of expanded clones than CD4+. At 0.1 to 3.0 mg/kg and by week 6, CD4+ and CD8+ T cells in the blood had expanded clonally.

In regard to this clone: What it binds is unknown.

The germline V gene has CDR1 SGHKS and CDR2 YYEKEE (reference sequence). The CDR3 has 15 amino acids. V was clipped by 2 bases and J by 6 bases, with 17 bases between them. The protocol was immunoSEQ multiplex PCR, while the TCRdb copy is restricted to in-frame clones and leaves out a portion. The table includes roughly 60,000 clones, about 82% detected once. Blood got drawn at baseline, again on cycle 4 day 1, and then on cycle 7 day 1. J is TRBJ1-2 and V is TRBV5-5; TRBD1 is a possible D gene (6 bases). The sequencing here drew on CD4+ or CD8+ T cells sorted from blood, taken in a trial of the OX40 agonist ivuxolimab. This TCR derives from an adult with an advanced solid tumor such as melanoma, head and neck, liver or kidney cancer. The CDR3 coding sequence is TGTGCCAGCAGCTTCTGGGACACCCGAGATAATGGCTACACCTTC. It is translated as CASSFWDTRDNGYTF. Supplemented by reference TRBV5-5 and TRBJ1-2, the full variable domain reads DAGVTQSPTHLIKTRGQQVTLRCSPISGHKSVSWYQQVLGQGPQFIFQYYEKEERGRGNFPDRFSARQFPNYSSELNVNALLLGDSALYLCASSFWDTRDNGYTFGSGTRLTVV.